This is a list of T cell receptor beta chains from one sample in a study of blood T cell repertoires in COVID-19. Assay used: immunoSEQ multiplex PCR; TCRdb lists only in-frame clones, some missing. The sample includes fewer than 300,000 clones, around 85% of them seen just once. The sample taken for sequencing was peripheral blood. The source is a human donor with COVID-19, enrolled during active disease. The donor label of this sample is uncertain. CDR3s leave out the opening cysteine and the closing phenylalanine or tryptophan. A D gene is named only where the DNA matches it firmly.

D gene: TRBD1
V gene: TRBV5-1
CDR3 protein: ASSWTGGNQPQH

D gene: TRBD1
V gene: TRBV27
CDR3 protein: ASSLYPLDRDYEQY

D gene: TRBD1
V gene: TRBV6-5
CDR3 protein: ASSYDRGTGNTIY

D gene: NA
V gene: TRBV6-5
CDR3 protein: ASSSPGNGSYEQY

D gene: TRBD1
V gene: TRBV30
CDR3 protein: AWTRDRGRVVNTEAF

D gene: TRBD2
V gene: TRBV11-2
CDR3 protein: ASSPDILAVNEQF

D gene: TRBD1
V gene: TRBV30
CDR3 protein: AWSVRGDRPAF

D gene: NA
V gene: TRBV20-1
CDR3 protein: SASPGPAQY

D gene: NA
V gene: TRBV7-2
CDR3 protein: ASSPRYPGFSGELF

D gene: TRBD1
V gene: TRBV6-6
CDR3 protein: ASSQGAAYEQY

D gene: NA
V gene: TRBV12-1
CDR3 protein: ASIPGQGRNSPLH

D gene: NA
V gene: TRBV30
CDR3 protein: AWTRGGLNTEAF

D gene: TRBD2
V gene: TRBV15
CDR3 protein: ATSKRVGLAGTDTQY

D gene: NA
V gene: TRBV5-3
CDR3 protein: ARSLTLCSGETNEKLF

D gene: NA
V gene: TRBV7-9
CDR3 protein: ASSSFTGHEKLF

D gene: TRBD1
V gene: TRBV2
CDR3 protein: ASSVVPGGSYEQY

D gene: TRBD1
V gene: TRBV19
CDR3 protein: ASSGPGQINTEAF

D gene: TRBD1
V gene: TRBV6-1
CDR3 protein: ASSEARGTGALVMF

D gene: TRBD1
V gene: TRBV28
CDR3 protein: ASRTGGRDTQY

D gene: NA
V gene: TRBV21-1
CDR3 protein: ASSPGDRRNSPLH

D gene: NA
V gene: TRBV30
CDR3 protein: AWRVKGGGEKLF

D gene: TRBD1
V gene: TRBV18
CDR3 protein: ASSHRDSPSYEQY

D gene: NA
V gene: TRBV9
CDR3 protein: ASSVVVGEAHTEAF

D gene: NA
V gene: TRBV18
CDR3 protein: ASSPEIQGAGTF

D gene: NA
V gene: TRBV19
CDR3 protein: ASSILRDQPQH

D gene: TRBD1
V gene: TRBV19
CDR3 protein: ASSVGQGTGKLF

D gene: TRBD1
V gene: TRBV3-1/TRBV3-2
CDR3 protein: ASSHNRGNEKLF

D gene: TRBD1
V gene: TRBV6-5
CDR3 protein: ASRRQGVSYGYT